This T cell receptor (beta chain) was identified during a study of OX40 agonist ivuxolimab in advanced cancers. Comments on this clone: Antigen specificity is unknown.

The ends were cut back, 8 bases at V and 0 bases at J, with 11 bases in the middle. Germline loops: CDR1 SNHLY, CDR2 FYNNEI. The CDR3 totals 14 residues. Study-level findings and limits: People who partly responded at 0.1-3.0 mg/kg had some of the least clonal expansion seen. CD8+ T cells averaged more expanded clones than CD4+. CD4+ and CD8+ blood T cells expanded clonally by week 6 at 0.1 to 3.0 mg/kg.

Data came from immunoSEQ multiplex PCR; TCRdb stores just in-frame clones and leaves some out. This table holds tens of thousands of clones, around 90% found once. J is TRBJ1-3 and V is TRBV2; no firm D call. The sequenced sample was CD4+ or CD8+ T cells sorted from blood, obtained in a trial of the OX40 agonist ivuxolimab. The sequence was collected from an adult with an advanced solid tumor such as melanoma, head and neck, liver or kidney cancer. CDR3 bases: TGTGCCAGCCTCCAGGAGAGCTCTGGAAACACCATATATTTT. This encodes CASLQESSGNTIYF.